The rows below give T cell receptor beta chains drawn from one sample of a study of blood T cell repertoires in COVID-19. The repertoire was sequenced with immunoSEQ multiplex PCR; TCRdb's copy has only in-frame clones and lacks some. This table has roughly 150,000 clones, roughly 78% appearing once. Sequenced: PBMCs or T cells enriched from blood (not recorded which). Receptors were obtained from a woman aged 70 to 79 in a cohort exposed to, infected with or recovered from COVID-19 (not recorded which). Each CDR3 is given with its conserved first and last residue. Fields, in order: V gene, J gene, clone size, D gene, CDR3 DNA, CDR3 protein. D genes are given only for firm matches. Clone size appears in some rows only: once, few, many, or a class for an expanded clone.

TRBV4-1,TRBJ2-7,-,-,TGCGCCAGCAGCCAGCGACACCGGGTCCAGGAGGCCTACGAGCAGTACTTC,CASSQRHRVQEAYEQYF
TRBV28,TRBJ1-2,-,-,TGTGCCAGCTGCCCCCCGGACAGAAACTATGGCTACACCTTC,CASCPPDRNYGYTF
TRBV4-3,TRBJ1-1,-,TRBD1,TGCGCCAGCAGCCGCCAACAGGGGGGGAACACTGAAGCTTTCTTT,CASSRQQGGNTEAFF
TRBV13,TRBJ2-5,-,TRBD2,TGTGCCAGCAGCCCCAGGACTAGCGTGGCGACCCAGTACTTC,CASSPRTSVATQYF
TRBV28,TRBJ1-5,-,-,TGTGCCAGCACCTCCCCCAATCAGCCCCAGCATTTT,CASTSPNQPQHF
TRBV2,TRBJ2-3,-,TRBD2,TGTGCCAGCACGGCTAGCGGGAGGTACACAGATACGCAGTATTTT,CASTASGRYTDTQYF
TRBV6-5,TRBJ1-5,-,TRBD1,TGTGCCAGCAGGAGGGACAGGTGGAGCAATCAGCCCCAGCATTTT,CASRRDRWSNQPQHF
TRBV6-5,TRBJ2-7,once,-,TGTGCCAGCAGCGTTGGGGGCGGATCCTACGAGCAGTACTTC,CASSVGGGSYEQYF
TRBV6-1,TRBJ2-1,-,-,TGTGCCAGCAGTGATTCTTTGGGGGCCGGACACAATGAGCAGTTCTTC,CASSDSLGAGHNEQFF
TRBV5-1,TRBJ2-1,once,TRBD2,TGCGCCAGCGGCTTACTAGCGGGAGCGTCGAATGAGCAGTTCTTC,CASGLLAGASNEQFF
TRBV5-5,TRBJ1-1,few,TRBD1,TGTGCCAGCAGCCAGACAGGGGGGGAGGCTGAAGCTTTCTTT,CASSQTGGEAEAFF
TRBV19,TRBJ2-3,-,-,TGTGCCAGTAGTCCTCGGACTGAAGAGGATACGCAGTATTTT,CASSPRTEEDTQYF
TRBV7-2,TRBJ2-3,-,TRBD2,TGTGCCAGCAGCTTAGCGGCGGGAGGGCCAGATACGCAGTATTTT,CASSLAAGGPDTQYF
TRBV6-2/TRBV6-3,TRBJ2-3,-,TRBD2,TGTGCCAGCAGTATAGGACTAGCGGGAGGATCAGATACGCAGTATTTT,CASSIGLAGGSDTQYF
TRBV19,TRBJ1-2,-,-,TGTGCCAGTACTCTCATAGGAGGGTATGGCTACACCTTC,CASTLIGGYGYTF
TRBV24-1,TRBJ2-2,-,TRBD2,TGTGCCACCAGTGATTTCGGGGAGGGACACACCGGGGAGCTGTTTTTT,CATSDFGEGHTGELFF